Below are 31 T cell receptor beta chains sequenced from a single sample in a study of shared clonotypes between healthy human individuals. Here immunoSEQ multiplex PCR was the method, and the copy in TCRdb shows in-frame clones only, minus some. The table has roughly 640,000 clones, roughly 70% seen once. Material for sequencing was memory CD4+ T cells sorted from blood. Stated subset: CD45RA-negative fraction. These receptor sequences come from a woman aged 25-40 years in good health.

V is TRBV6-1 and J is TRBJ2-5; perhaps D is TRBD1 or TRBD2 (6 bases each). CDR3 length equals 18 residues. Germline CDR1 reads MNHNS; CDR2 reads SASEGT. The ends were cut back, 4 bases at V and 1 base at J, with 22 bases in the middle. This chain's CDR3 is CASSARGGLGGSQETQYF. CDR3 nucleotide sequence: TGTGCCAGCAGTGCCCGAGGGGGGTTGGGCGGTAGCCAAGAGACCCAGTACTTC.

The chain recombines TRBV29-1 with TRBJ2-7, with TRBD1 matching over 10 bases. Unmatched junction bases numbered 10, after V lost 5 bases and J lost 6 bases. The germline V gene has CDR1 SQVTM and CDR2 ANQGSEA. The CDR3 extends over 14 amino acids. CDR3: CSVIATGGESEQYF. CDR3 nucleotide sequence: TGCAGCGTTATAGCGACAGGGGGCGAAAGCGAGCAGTACTTC.

The CDR3 DNA reads as TGTGCCAGCAGTTACTCTAAACAGGGGATCCCTGAAGCTTTCTTT. Translated, it gives CASSYSKQGIPEAFF. This chain uses TRBV6-5 with TRBJ1-1, with 7 bases matching TRBD1. Germline loops: CDR1 MNHEY, CDR2 SVGAGI. With V trimmed by 0 bases and J by 6 bases, 7 bases remained unmatched. The CDR3 length is 15 residues.

The rearrangement joins TRBV2 to TRBJ1-1, with D hard to call. This CDR3 spans 14 amino acids. The V and J ends lost 7 bases and 6 bases respectively, with 18 bases between them. Germline loops: CDR1 SNHLY, CDR2 FYNNEI. This chain's CDR3 is CASIRSWRQPEAFF. CDR3 bases: TGTGCCAGCATTAGAAGTTGGAGGCAGCCTGAAGCTTTCTTT.

V usage is TRBV2 and J usage is TRBJ2-1, with TRBD2 matching 7 bases. CDR1 and CDR2 from the germline V gene are SNHLY and FYNNEI. The CDR3 is 13 residues long. Trimming at V came to 7 bases and at J to 5 bases, leaving 5 bases not matched to a gene. CDR3 loop: CASKWGGDNEQFF. CDR3 bases: TGTGCCAGCAAGTGGGGAGGGGACAATGAGCAGTTCTTC.

The V gene is TRBV5-4, the J gene TRBJ1-2; D remains unclear. The length of the CDR3 is 15 residues. V shed 0 bases and J shed 0 bases, with 9 bases lying between them. Per germline, CDR1 SGHNT and CDR2 YYREEE (reference sequence). CDR3 DNA sequence: TGTGCCAGCAGCTTGGGGCCAGCAGCTAACTATGGCTACACCTTC. Amino acids: CASSLGPAANYGYTF. Complete variable domain (other parts from reference TRBV5-4 and TRBJ1-2): ETGVTQSPTHLIKTRGQQVTLRCSSQSGHNTVSWYQQALGQGPQFIFQYYREEENGRGNFPPRFSGLQFPNYSSELNVNALELDDSALYLCASSLGPAANYGYTFGSGTRLTVV.

The chain employs TRBV6-6 and TRBJ1-4; 7 nucleotides line up with TRBD1. The length of the CDR3 is 12 residues. V dropped 5 bases and J dropped 16; count of bases not matched to a gene: 10. Germline V gives CDR1 MNHNY, CDR2 SVGAGI (reference sequence). CDR3 loop: CASSARQGVAFF. The CDR3 DNA reads TGTGCCAGCAGTGCGAGACAGGGAGTCGCGTTTTTT.

CDR3 DNA sequence: TGTGCCAGCAGCCGTGTAGGGACAGGGGCCTACGAGCAGTACTTC. Its translation: CASSRVGTGAYEQYF. V is TRBV5-8 and J is TRBJ2-7; 10 bases fit TRBD1. The CDR3 is 15 residues long. V shed 4 bases, J shed 2 bases, and the junction held 6 bases outside the gene matches. Per germline, CDR1 SGHTS and CDR2 YDEGEE.

This chain uses TRBV11-2 with TRBJ2-5, with D maybe TRBD1 (5 bases). This CDR3 has 14 amino acids. CDR1 and CDR2 (germline): SGHAT, FQNNGV. V was trimmed by 0 bases and J by 5 bases, leaving 10 bases between them. The CDR3 nucleotides are TGTGCCAGCAGCTTAGAACAGGCGGCGGAGACCCAGTACTTC. It codes for CASSLEQAAETQYF.

Comments on this clone: Other DNA sequences from this sample encode an identical CDR3 as well. The J gene is TRBJ1-5, the V gene TRBV28; a possible D gene is TRBD1 (5 bases). Trimming took off 6 bases at V and 2 bases at J, with 5 bases between the two ends. There are 12 residues in the CDR3. Germline V gene sequence: CDR1 MDHEN, CDR2 SYDVKM. The CDR3 sequence is CASRQGNQPQHF. The CDR3 DNA reads TGTGCCAGCAGACAGGGCAATCAGCCCCAGCATTTT. The full variable domain, its missing parts supplied by reference TRBV28 and TRBJ1-5, is DVKVTQSSRYLVKRTGEKVFLECVQDMDHENMFWYRQDPGLGLRLIYFSYDVKMKEKGDIPEGYSVSREKKERFSLILESASTNQTSMYLCASRQGNQPQHFGDGTRLSIL.

V usage is TRBV5-4 and J usage is TRBJ2-1; possibly TRBD1 or TRBD2 for D (5 bases each). CDR3 length: 16 residues. Germline V gene sequence: CDR1 SGHNT, CDR2 YYREEE (reference sequence). V lost 5 bases and J lost 0, with 15 bases in between. Here the CDR3 reads CASSFPGTNSYNEQFF. The CDR3 nucleotides read TGTGCCAGCAGTTTCCCCGGGACGAACTCCTACAATGAGCAGTTCTTC.

This clone has only a few counts. The V gene is TRBV5-1, the J gene TRBJ1-4; D uncertain. This CDR3 comprises 16 residues. Germline values: CDR1 SGHRS, CDR2 YFSETQ. Trimming took off 0 bases at V and 6 bases at J, with 15 bases between the two ends. DNA for the CDR3: TGCGCCAGCAGCTTGGACGGCGGGTCGAGGTATGAAAAACTGTTTTTT. Protein product: CASSLDGGSRYEKLFF.

The chain links TRBV27 to TRBJ2-7, with D possibly called TRBD1 or TRBD2 (5 bases each). Per the germline V gene, CDR1 is MNHEY and CDR2 is SMNVEV (reference sequence). This CDR3 spans 14 amino acids. V lost 7 bases and J 2 bases, leaving 15 bases between the germline ends. The CDR3 bases are TGTGCCAGCACGCCGACTACGGGACCCTACGAGCAGTACTTC. It specifies CASTPTTGPYEQYF.

The V gene is TRBV30, the J gene TRBJ2-7; the D is unclear. This CDR3 region has 12 residues. Trimming left V 5 bases short and J 2 bases short, with 10 bases between. CDR1 and CDR2 from the germline V gene are GTSNPN and SVGIG (reference sequence). CDR3 sequence (DNA): TGTGCCTGGGGACCCTCCCCCTACGAGCAGTACTTC. Protein sequence: CAWGPSPYEQYF.

This chain uses TRBV11-2 with TRBJ2-3; D not resolved. With 5 bases removed from V and 3 bases from J, the gap between germline ends came to 9 bases. CDR1 is SGHAT, CDR2 FQNNGV, per germline. The CDR3 covers 13 residues. The CDR3 reads CASSPQVTDTQYF. CDR3 nucleotide sequence: TGTGCCAGCAGCCCCCAGGTGACAGATACGCAGTATTTT.

This clone occurred a few times. This rearrangement joins TRBV18 to TRBJ2-3, with D hard to call. V lost 2 bases to trimming and J lost 0 bases, with 6 bases between them. There are 14 residues in the CDR3. Germline CDR1 is KGHSH and CDR2 is LQKENI. CDR3 coding DNA: TGTGCCAGCTCACCAAGTTGGAGCACAGATACGCAGTATTTT. Translated: CASSPSWSTDTQYF.

Concerning this clone: One end of the junction fails to match germline, which may point to a read error. The chain is built from TRBV7-9 and TRBJ2-7; 9 bases map to TRBD1. The germline CDR1 and CDR2 sequences are SEHNR and FQNEAQ (reference sequence). The CDR3 length is 15 residues. The CDR3 sequence is CASSSFRDRAYEQYF. The CDR3 DNA sequence: TGTGCCAGCAGCTCGTTCCGGGACAGGGCCTATGAGCAGTACTTC.

This clone was seen a single time. The CDR3 loop is CASSLGLAQDTQYF. CDR3 DNA sequence: TGTGCCAGCAGCTTGGGACTAGCCCAGGATACGCAGTATTTT. V usage is TRBV7-9 and J usage is TRBJ2-3; TRBD2 aligns across 9 bases. V was clipped by 3 bases and J by 6 bases; unmatched bases: 4. The V gene's germline CDR1 is SEHNR and CDR2 FQNEAQ (reference sequence). This CDR3 spans 14 amino acids. The full variable domain, its missing parts supplied by reference TRBV7-9 and TRBJ2-3, is DTGVSQNPRHKITKRGQNVTFRCDPISEHNRLYWYRQTLGQGPEFLTYFQNEAQLEKSRLLSDRFSAERPKGSFSTLEIQRTEQGDSAMYLCASSLGLAQDTQYFGPGTRLTVL.

The J gene is TRBJ2-7, the V gene TRBV2; D unresolved. Germline-derived CDR1 and CDR2 are SNHLY and FYNNEI. CDR3 length equals 12 residues. With 4 bases removed from V and 7 bases from J, the gap between germline ends came to 11 bases. CDR3 protein: CASSATDREQYF. CDR3 in DNA: TGTGCCAGCAGTGCTACGGACCGGGAGCAGTACTTC.

The chain has TRBV11-2 and TRBJ1-1; perhaps TRBD1 as D (5 bases). Germline-derived CDR1 and CDR2 are SGHAT and FQNNGV. CDR3 length: 12 residues. The ends were cut back, 3 bases at V and 9 bases at J, with 11 bases in the middle. CDR3 sequence (DNA): TGTGCCAGCAGCTTCAACCGGGACCAAGCTTTCTTT. The encoded protein is CASSFNRDQAFF.

The V call is TRBV6-1, the J call TRBJ2-3, with D possibly called TRBD1 or TRBD2 (5 bases each). The CDR3 length is 12 residues. The V end was cut by 6 bases, the J end by 5 bases, with 9 bases between. Per the germline V gene, CDR1 is MNHNS and CDR2 is SASEGT. This chain's CDR3 is CASSMGEDTQYF. CDR3 nucleotide sequence: TGTGCCAGCAGCATGGGGGAAGATACGCAGTATTTT.

The chain is built from TRBV6-1 and TRBJ1-5; 12 bases align to TRBD1. CDR3 length equals 15 residues. The junction had 6 bases not matched to a gene; V was cut back by 6 bases and J by 6 bases. Germline loops: CDR1 MNHNS, CDR2 SASEGT. The CDR3 region is CASRKGQGAGQPQHF. The CDR3 region has the DNA TGTGCCAGCAGGAAGGGACAGGGGGCGGGTCAGCCCCAGCATTTT.

The J gene is TRBJ1-1, the V gene TRBV7-3, with D maybe TRBD1 (5 bases). This CDR3 is 14 amino acids long. Trimming removed 6 bases from V and 5 bases from J, with 16 bases in between. Germline V lookup: CDR1 SGHTA, CDR2 FQGTGA. Here the CDR3 DNA reads TGTGCCAGCAGTGGGGGGTTGATTGGGACTGAAGCTTTCTTT. Its translation is CASSGGLIGTEAFF.

The rearrangement joins TRBV6-1 to TRBJ2-7; 11 bases match TRBD2. This CDR3 spans 14 amino acids. Unmatched junction bases numbered 6, after V lost 5 bases and J lost 6 bases. Germline assignment: CDR1 MNHNS and CDR2 SASEGT. The chain's CDR3 is CASSLTSGMGEQYF. The CDR3 bases are TGTGCCAGCAGTTTGACTAGCGGGATGGGCGAGCAGTACTTC.

The rearrangement uses TRBV9 and TRBJ2-7; 9 bases line up with TRBD1. Germline V gene sequence: CDR1 SGDLS, CDR2 YYNGEE. The V segment lost 9 bases and the J segment 2 bases; nucleotides outside the gene matches: 9. The CDR3 has 14 amino acids. CDR3 bases: TGTGCCAACCAGGGACAGGGTGTGGCCTACGAGCAGTACTTC. It specifies CANQGQGVAYEQYF.

This chain links TRBV4-1 with TRBJ1-4; maybe TRBD1 (5 bases). The V and J ends lost 4 bases and 0 bases respectively, with 24 bases between them. The CDR3 contains 20 residues. CDR1 and CDR2 (germline): MGHRA, YSYEKL. This chain's CDR3 is CASSPTFPLQGYATNEKLFF. The CDR3 DNA reads TGCGCCAGCAGCCCTACCTTCCCCTTGCAGGGATATGCAACTAATGAAAAACTGTTTTTT.

V gene TRBV2 combines with J gene TRBJ2-5, with TRBD2 identical over 12 bases. The germline gives CDR1 SNHLY, CDR2 FYNNEI. This CDR3 is built from 18 residues. V gave up 7 bases and J gave up 4 bases; unmatched junction bases: 16. The CDR3 region has the DNA TGTGCCAGCATCGAGGGGGGACTAGCGGGTAGGGTACGAGAGACCCAGTACTTC. As protein: CASIEGGLAGRVRETQYF.

The chain employs TRBV27 and TRBJ2-7, with a tentative D call TRBD1 (5 bases). Germline loops: CDR1 MNHEY, CDR2 SMNVEV (reference sequence). The CDR3 sequence is 15 residues long. V was cut by 5 bases and J by 4 bases, with 18 bases left in between. The CDR3 region is CASSSRVGLGYEQYF. The CDR3 bases are TGTGCCAGCAGTAGCAGGGTAGGCCTTGGGTACGAGCAGTACTTC.

This sequence joins TRBV11-2 and TRBJ2-2, with 7 bases that match TRBD1. Germline CDR1 SGHAT, CDR2 FQNNGV. The length of the CDR3 is 18 residues. Trimming removed 5 bases from V and 3 bases from J; junction bases left unmatched: 15. The CDR3 reads CASSPLSRAQGYTGELFF. CDR3 bases: TGTGCCAGCAGCCCCCTCTCAAGGGCACAGGGGTACACCGGGGAGCTGTTTTTT.

This clone was observed once. Here the CDR3 reads CASSRLAGTTGELFF. CDR3 nucleotides: TGTGCCAGCAGCAGACTAGCGGGTACCACCGGGGAGCTGTTTTTT. V usage is TRBV7-9 and J usage is TRBJ2-2; 10 bases line up with TRBD2. In germline, CDR1 is SEHNR, CDR2 FQNEAQ (reference sequence). CDR3 length: 15 residues. V dropped 5 bases and J dropped 4; count of bases not matched to a gene: 4.

This clone has just a few counts. The rearrangement links TRBV6-6 to TRBJ2-1, with a tentative D call TRBD2 (7 bases). Looked up from germline, CDR1 is MNHNY and CDR2 is SVGAGI (reference sequence). Deletions cut 7 bases from V and 7 bases from J, with 20 bases between. The CDR3 sequence is 15 residues long. The DNA for the CDR3 is TGTGCCAGCAAAAGGGGTGGGAGGGACAAAAATGAGCAGTTCTTC. Its protein is CASKRGGRDKNEQFF.